The clone carrying this T cell receptor beta chain has only a few counts. The antigen is not known. These data belong to a study of post-analysis software for immune sequencing data. From germline, CDR1 is DFQATT and CDR2 SNEGSKA (reference sequence). The CDR3 extends over 13 amino acids. The ends were cut back, 6 bases at V and 2 bases at J, with 13 bases in the middle. TCR beta cDNA libraries included unique molecular identifiers. TCRdb re-analysed the PCR reads in MiXCR, keeping a single row per CDR3 protein. Of hundreds of thousands of distinct CDR3 sequences in the sample, approximately 57% were seen once. Study-wide points: For normalized Chao1 diversity, multiple sclerosis patients scored significantly lower than controls did. Co-batched samples clustered tightly together by F measure. Patients showed TRBV5-6, TRBV5-1 and TRBV20-1 among about five TRBV segments more frequent than in controls.

The TCR was taken from a girl aged 10 to 17 with multiple sclerosis. V usage is TRBV20-1 and J usage is TRBJ1-2; D not certain. Sequences were obtained from blood. The CDR3 DNA follows: TGCAGTGCCCAGTCGGATAGAAACTATGGCTACACCTTC. The encoded protein is CSAQSDRNYGYTF.